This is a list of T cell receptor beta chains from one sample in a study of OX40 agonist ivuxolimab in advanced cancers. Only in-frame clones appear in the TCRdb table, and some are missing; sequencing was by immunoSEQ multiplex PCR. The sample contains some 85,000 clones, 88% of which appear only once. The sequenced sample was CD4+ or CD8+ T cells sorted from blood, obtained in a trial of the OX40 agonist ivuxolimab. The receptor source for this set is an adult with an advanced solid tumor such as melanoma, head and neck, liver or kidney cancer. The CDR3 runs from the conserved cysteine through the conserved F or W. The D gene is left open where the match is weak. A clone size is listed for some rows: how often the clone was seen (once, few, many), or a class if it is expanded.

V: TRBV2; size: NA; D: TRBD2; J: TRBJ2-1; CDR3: CASSSGTNYNEQFF; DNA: TGTGCCAGCAGTTCCGGGACTAATTACAATGAGCAGTTCTTC
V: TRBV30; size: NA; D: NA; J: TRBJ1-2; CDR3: CAWSVQAGPSGYTF; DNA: TGTGCCTGGAGTGTACAGGCGGGACCCTCTGGCTACACCTTC
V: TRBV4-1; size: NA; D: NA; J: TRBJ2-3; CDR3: CASSQDQVIQTLTDTQYF; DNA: TGCGCCAGCAGCCAAGATCAAGTTATACAGACACTTACAGATACGCAGTATTTT
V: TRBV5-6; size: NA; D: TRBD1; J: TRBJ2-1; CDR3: CASSAVRDRGSDEQFF; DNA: TGTGCCAGCAGCGCCGTCCGGGACAGGGGAAGCGATGAGCAGTTCTTC
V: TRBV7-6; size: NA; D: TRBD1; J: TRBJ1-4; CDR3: CASRPTGEGEKLFF; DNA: TGTGCCAGTAGACCGACAGGGGAGGGAGAAAAACTGTTTTTT
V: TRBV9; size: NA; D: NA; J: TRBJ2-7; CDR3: CASSRNTPYEQYF; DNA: TGTGCCAGCAGCAGGAATACCCCCTACGAGCAGTACTTC
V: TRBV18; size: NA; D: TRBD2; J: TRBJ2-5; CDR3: CASSPGAGGFQETQYF; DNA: TGTGCCAGCTCACCAGGAGCGGGGGGCTTCCAAGAGACCCAGTACTTC
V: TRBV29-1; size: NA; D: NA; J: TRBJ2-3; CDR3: CSVVGGTTDTQYF; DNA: TGCAGCGTTGTTGGCGGAACCACAGATACGCAGTATTTT
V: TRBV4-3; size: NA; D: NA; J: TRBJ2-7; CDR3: CASSQNPPFQGRPYEQYF; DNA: TGCGCCAGCAGCCAAAACCCCCCCTTCCAGGGAAGACCCTACGAGCAGTACTTC
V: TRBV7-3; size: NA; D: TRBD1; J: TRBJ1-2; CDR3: CASSLRGQTPDGYTF; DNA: TGTGCCAGCAGCTTAAGGGGACAGACTCCCGATGGCTACACCTTC
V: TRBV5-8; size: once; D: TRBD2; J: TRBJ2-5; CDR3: CASSPGLAGPSQTQYF; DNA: TGTGCCAGCAGCCCCGGACTAGCGGGGCCTTCTCAGACCCAGTACTTC
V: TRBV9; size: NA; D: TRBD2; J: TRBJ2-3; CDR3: CASSLLTSGTTDTQYF; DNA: TGTGCCAGCAGCCTCCTGACTAGCGGGACCACAGATACGCAGTATTTT